This T cell receptor beta chain comes out of a study of cytomegalovirus exposure and HLA in healthy donors. At the level of the study: The 130 or so validation repertoires, a later analysis reported, used the same platform as the 650 to 800 repertoires from the first cohort. Study results and limitations: A few chains tied to CMV proved CMV antigen-specific in vitro. It was reported that the classifier diagnosed cytomegalovirus status with high specificity and sensitivity in both the original and validation cohorts. It was about 150 TCR beta chains that were listed as cytomegalovirus-associated.

CDR3 size: 13 residues. The germline V gene encodes CDR1 SGHAT and CDR2 FQNNGV. Trimming cost V 4 bases and J 7 bases; bases outside gene matches: 4. This clone was recorded once. Its antigen is currently unknown. The protocol was immunoSEQ multiplex PCR, while the TCRdb copy is restricted to in-frame clones and leaves out a portion. The table includes tens of thousands of clones, just under 95% detected once. Sequencing was carried out using PBMCs. This sequence originates from a man younger than 35 in good health and CMV-seropositive. The rearrangement uses TRBV11-2 and TRBJ1-2, with TRBD1 matching 9 bases. The chain's CDR3 is CASSSGTGFGYTF. As DNA, the CDR3 is TGTGCCAGCAGCTCCGGGACAGGGTTTGGCTACACCTTC. The variable domain in full, with the rest retrieved from reference TRBV11-2 and TRBJ1-2, is EAGVAQSPRYKIIEKRQSVAFWCNPISGHATLYWYQQILGQGPKLLIQFQNNGVVDDSQLPKDRFSAERLKGVDSTLKIQPAKLEDSAVYLCASSSGTGFGYTFGSGTRLTVV.